Included here is one T cell receptor (beta chain) sequence, with context. The data originate from a study of shared T cell receptors in the human thymus. Losses at the gene ends were 3 bases for V and 0 bases for J; bases not matched to a gene: 8. Germline V gene sequence: CDR1 LNHDA, CDR2 SQIVND (reference sequence). The CDR3 spans 19 residues. Clones were read by immunoSEQ multiplex PCR, and TCRdb kept only the in-frame ones, dropping some. The table includes around 340,000 clones, 95% detected once. The chain employs TRBV19 and TRBJ2-6; 10 bases align to TRBD1. Material: thymocytes. This TCR came from a human donor. The CDR3 DNA reads as TGTGCCAGTAGTATTAAGGGGACAGGGGCCCTCTCTGGGGCCAACGTCCTGACTTTC. Its translation: CASSIKGTGALSGANVLTF.